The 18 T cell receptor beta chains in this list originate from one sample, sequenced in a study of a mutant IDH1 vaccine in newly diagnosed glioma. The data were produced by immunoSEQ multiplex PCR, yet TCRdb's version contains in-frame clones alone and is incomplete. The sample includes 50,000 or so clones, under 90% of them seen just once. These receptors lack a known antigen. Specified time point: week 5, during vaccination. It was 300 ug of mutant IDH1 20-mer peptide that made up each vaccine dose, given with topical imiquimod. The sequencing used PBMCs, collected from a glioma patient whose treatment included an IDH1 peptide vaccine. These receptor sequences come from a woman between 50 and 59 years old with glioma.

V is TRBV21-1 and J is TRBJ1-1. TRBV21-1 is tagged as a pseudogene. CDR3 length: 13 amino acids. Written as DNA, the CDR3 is TGTGCCAGCAGCAAAGCAGGGTCCCCTGAAGCTTTCTTT. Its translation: CASSKAGSPEAFF.

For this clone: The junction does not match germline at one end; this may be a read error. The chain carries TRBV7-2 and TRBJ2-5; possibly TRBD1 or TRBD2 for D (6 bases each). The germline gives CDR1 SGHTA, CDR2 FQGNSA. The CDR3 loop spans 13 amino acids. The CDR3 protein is CASRLGGWETQYF. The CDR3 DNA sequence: TGTGCCAGCAGGTTAGGGGGGTGGGAGACCCAGTACTTC.

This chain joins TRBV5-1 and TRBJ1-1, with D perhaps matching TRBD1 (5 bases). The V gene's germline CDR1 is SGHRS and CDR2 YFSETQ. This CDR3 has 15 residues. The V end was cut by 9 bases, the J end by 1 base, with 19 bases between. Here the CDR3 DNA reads TGCGCCACCAAAGCACCTGGGACGGAGAACACTGAAGCTTTCTTT. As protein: CATKAPGTENTEAFF.

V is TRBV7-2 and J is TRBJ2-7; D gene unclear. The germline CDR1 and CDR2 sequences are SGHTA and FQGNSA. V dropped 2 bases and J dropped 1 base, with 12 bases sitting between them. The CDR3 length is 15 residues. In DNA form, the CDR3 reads TGTGCCAGCAGCTTACGGGTCTCGACTTCCTACGAGCAGTACTTC. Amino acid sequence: CASSLRVSTSYEQYF.

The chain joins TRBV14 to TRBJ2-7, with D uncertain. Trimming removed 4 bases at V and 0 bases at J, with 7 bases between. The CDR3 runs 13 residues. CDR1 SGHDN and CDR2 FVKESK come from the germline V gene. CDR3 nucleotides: TGTGCCAGCAGCCTCTCCAGCTCCTACGAGCAGTACTTC. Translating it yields CASSLSSSYEQYF.

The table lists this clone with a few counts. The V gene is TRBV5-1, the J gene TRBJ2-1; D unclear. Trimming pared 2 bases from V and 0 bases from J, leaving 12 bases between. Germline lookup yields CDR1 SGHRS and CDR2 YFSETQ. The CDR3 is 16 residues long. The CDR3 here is CASSLVVSSSYNEQFF. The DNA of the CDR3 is TGCGCCAGCAGCTTAGTAGTCTCTAGCTCCTACAATGAGCAGTTCTTC.

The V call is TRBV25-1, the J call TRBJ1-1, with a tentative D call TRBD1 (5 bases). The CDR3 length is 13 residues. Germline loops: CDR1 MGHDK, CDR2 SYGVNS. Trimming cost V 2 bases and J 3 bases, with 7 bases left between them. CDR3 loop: CASSELGDTEAFF. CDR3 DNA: TGTGCCAGCAGTGAACTGGGGGACACTGAAGCTTTCTTT.

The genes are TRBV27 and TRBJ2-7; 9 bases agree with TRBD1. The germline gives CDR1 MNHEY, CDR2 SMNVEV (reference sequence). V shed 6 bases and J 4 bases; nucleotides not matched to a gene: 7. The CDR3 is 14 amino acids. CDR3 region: CASRRTGTGYEQYF. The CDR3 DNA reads TGTGCCAGCAGAAGGACCGGGACAGGGTACGAGCAGTACTTC.

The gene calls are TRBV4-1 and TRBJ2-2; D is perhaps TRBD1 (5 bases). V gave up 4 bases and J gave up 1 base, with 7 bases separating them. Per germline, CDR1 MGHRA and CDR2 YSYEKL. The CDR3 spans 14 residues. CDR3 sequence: CASSLDRNTGELFF. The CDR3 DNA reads TGCGCCAGCAGCCTTGACAGGAACACCGGGGAGCTGTTTTTT.

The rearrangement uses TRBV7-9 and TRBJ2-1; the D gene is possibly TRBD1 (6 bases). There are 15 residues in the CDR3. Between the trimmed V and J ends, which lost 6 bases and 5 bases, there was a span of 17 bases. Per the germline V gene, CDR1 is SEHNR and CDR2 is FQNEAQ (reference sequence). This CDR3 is CASSEVGAKDNEQFF. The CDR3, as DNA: TGTGCCAGCAGTGAGGTGGGGGCGAAGGACAATGAGCAGTTCTTC.

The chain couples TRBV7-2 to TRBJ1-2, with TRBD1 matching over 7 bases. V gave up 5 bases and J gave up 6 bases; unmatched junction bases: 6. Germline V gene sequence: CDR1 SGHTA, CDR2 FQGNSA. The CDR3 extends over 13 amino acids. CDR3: CASSPQGTNGYTF. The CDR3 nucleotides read TGTGCCAGCAGCCCACAGGGGACTAATGGCTACACCTTC.

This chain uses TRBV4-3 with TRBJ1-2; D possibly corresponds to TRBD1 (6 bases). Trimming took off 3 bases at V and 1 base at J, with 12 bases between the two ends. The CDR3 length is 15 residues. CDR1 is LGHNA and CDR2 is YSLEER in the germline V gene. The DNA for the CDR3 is TGCGCCAGCAGCCAGGTAGAGGGGGTTAACTATGGCTACACCTTC. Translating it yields CASSQVEGVNYGYTF.

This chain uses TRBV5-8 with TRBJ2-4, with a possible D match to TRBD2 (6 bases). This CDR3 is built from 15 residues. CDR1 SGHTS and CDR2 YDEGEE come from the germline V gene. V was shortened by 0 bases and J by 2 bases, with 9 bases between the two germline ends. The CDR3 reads CASSLAGGTKNIQYF. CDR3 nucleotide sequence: TGTGCCAGCAGCTTGGCCGGGGGTACCAAAAACATTCAGTACTTC.

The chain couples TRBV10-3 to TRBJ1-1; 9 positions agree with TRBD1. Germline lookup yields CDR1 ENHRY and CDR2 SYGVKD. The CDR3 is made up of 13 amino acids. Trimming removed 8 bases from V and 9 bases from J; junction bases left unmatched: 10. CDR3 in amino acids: CAILTMGQGKAFF. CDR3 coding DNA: TGTGCCATCCTCACAATGGGACAGGGCAAAGCTTTCTTT.

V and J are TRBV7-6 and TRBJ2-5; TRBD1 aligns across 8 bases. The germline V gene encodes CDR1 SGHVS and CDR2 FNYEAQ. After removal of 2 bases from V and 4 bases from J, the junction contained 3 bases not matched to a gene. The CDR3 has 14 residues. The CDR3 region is CASSLSTGGETQYF. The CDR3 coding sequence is TGTGCCAGCAGCTTATCCACAGGGGGAGAGACCCAGTACTTC. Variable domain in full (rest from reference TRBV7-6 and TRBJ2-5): GAGVSQSPRYKVTKRGQDVALRCDPISGHVSLYWYRQALGQGPEFLTYFNYEAQQDKSGLPNDRFSAERPEGSISTLTIQRTEQRDSAMYRCASSLSTGGETQYFGPGTRLLVL.

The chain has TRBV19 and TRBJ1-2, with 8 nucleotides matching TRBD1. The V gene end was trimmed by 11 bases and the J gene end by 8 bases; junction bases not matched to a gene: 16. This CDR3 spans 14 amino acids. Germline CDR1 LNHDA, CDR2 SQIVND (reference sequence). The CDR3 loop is CASRSAGQVGGYTF. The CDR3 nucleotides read TGTGCCTCGAGGTCCGCGGGACAGGTCGGGGGCTACACCTTC.

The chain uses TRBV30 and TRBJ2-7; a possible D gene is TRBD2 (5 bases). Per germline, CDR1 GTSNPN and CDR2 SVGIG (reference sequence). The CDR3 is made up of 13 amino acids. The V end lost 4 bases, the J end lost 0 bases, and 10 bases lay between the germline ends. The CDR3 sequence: CAWTVARSYEQYF. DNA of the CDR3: TGTGCCTGGACGGTAGCGCGCTCCTACGAGCAGTACTTC.

The CDR3 loop is CASSYGGRSYNEQFF. Here the CDR3 DNA reads TGTGCCAGTAGTTACGGGGGGAGATCCTACAATGAGCAGTTCTTC. The V gene is TRBV19, the J gene TRBJ2-1, with TRBD2 matching 7 bases. CDR3 length: 15 residues. Germline trimming cut 5 bases from V and 1 base from J; bases unmatched to any gene: 5. Per the germline V gene, CDR1 is LNHDA and CDR2 is SQIVND (reference sequence). Full variable domain (missing parts from reference TRBV19 and TRBJ2-1): DGGITQSPKYLFRKEGQNVTLSCEQNLNHDAMYWYRQDPGQGLRLIYYSQIVNDFQKGDIAEGYSVSREKKESFPLTVTSAQKNPTAFYLCASSYGGRSYNEQFFGPGTRLTVL.